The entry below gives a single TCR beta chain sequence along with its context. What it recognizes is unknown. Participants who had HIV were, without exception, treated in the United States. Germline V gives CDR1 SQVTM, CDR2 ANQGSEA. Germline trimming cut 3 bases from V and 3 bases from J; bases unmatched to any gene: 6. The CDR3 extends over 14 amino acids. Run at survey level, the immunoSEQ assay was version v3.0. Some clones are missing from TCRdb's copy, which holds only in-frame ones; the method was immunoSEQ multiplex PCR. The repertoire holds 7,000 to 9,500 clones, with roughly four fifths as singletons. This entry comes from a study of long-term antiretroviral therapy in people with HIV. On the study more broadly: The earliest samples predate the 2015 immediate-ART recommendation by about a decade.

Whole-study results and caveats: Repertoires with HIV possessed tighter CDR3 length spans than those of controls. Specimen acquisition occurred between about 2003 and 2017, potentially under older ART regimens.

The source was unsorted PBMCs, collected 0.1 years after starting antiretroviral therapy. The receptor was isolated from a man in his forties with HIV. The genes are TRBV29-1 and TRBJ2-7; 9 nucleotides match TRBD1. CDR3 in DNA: TGCAGCGTTGACGTGACAGGGGGGTTCTACGAGCAGTACTTC. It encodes CSVDVTGGFYEQYF.